This is a list of T cell receptor beta chains from one sample in a study of T cell responses to AZD1222 COVID-19 vaccine. Assay: immunoSEQ multiplex PCR; the TCRdb copy retains only in-frame clones and omits some. The sample yields about 100,000 clones, about 88% seen once. The sample was peripheral blood, taken on day 0 of AZD1222 vaccination. Receptors originate from an adult in good health. The CDR3 runs from the conserved cysteine through the conserved F or W. D genes are given only for firm matches. Rows give clone size only sometimes, using once, few, many, or a class for an expanded clone.

j_gene: TRBJ1-1
d_gene: TRBD1
abundance: .
v_gene: TRBV4-3
CDR3nt: TGCGCCAGCAGCCAGATCTCCCAGGGGGAACTGAACACTGAAGCTTTCTTT
CDR3aa: CASSQISQGELNTEAFF

j_gene: TRBJ2-3
d_gene: .
abundance: .
v_gene: TRBV19
CDR3nt: TGTGCCAGTAGTCTGACTGGTAGCACAGATACGCAGTATTTT
CDR3aa: CASSLTGSTDTQYF

j_gene: TRBJ2-1
d_gene: .
abundance: .
v_gene: TRBV7-5
CDR3nt: TGTGCCAGAAGCTTAGAGTCGTGGCGGGAGTTTAGGAATGAGCAGTTCTTC
CDR3aa: CARSLESWREFRNEQFF

j_gene: TRBJ2-5
d_gene: .
abundance: once
v_gene: TRBV11-2
CDR3nt: TGTGCCAGCAGCTTATCCGCGGTACAGGCAAAAGAGACCCAGTACTTC
CDR3aa: CASSLSAVQAKETQYF

j_gene: TRBJ2-3
d_gene: .
abundance: .
v_gene: TRBV19
CDR3nt: TGTGCCACCAATGACGCCCGAGAAGATACGCAGTATTTT
CDR3aa: CATNDAREDTQYF

j_gene: TRBJ2-5
d_gene: .
abundance: .
v_gene: TRBV4-3
CDR3nt: TGCGCCAGCAGCCAAGATTATCGGGCCCTACAAGAGACCCAGTACTTC
CDR3aa: CASSQDYRALQETQYF

j_gene: TRBJ2-3
d_gene: TRBD2
abundance: few
v_gene: TRBV5-8
CDR3nt: TGTGCCAGCAGCTCACCTGTCGGGGGGGATACGCAGTATTTT
CDR3aa: CASSSPVGGDTQYF

j_gene: TRBJ1-1
d_gene: .
abundance: .
v_gene: TRBV6-6
CDR3nt: TGTGCCAGCAGTTACCCCCCGGTGAACACTGAAGCTTTCTTT
CDR3aa: CASSYPPVNTEAFF

j_gene: TRBJ1-1
d_gene: .
abundance: .
v_gene: TRBV7-9
CDR3nt: TGTGCCAGCAGCTCCAGCACTGAAGCTTTCTTT
CDR3aa: CASSSSTEAFF

j_gene: TRBJ1-5
d_gene: .
abundance: .
v_gene: TRBV20-1
CDR3nt: TGCAGTGCTAGTTATAGCAATCAGCCCCAGCATTTT
CDR3aa: CSASYSNQPQHF

j_gene: TRBJ2-7
d_gene: .
abundance: .
v_gene: TRBV4-2
CDR3nt: TGTGCCAGCAGCCAAGGGACAGCGGGGTACGAGCAGTACTTC
CDR3aa: CASSQGTAGYEQYF

j_gene: TRBJ1-2
d_gene: .
abundance: .
v_gene: TRBV6-5
CDR3nt: TGTGCCAGCAGAGGGGACCTAGGCTACACCTTC
CDR3aa: CASRGDLGYTF

j_gene: TRBJ1-6
d_gene: .
abundance: .
v_gene: TRBV5-4
CDR3nt: TGTGCCAGCAGCTTGGGGGATTCACCCCTCCACTTT
CDR3aa: CASSLGDSPLHF

j_gene: TRBJ1-1
d_gene: .
abundance: .
v_gene: TRBV9
CDR3nt: TGTGCCAGCAGCGAAGACCCCAATACTCGGACAGCTTTCTTT
CDR3aa: CASSEDPNTRTAFF

j_gene: TRBJ1-1
d_gene: .
abundance: .
v_gene: TRBV3-1/TRBV3-2
CDR3nt: TGTGCCAGCAGCCAAGATGGGGGAAGGACTGAAGCTTTCTTT
CDR3aa: CASSQDGGRTEAFF

j_gene: TRBJ2-7
d_gene: TRBD1
abundance: .
v_gene: TRBV27
CDR3nt: TGTGCCAGGCTCCGGGGACAGGACTCCTACGAGCAGTACTTC
CDR3aa: CARLRGQDSYEQYF

j_gene: TRBJ2-3
d_gene: TRBD1
abundance: .
v_gene: TRBV7-9
CDR3nt: TGTGCCAGTGAACAGGGGGCACTAAGGGGGGATAGGAGGACAGATACGCAGTATTTT
CDR3aa: CASEQGALRGDRRTDTQYF

j_gene: TRBJ2-3
d_gene: TRBD2
abundance: once
v_gene: TRBV7-6
CDR3nt: TGTGCCAGCAGCGCAATTTATAGCGGGAGTGTTCCAGATACGCAGTATTTT
CDR3aa: CASSAIYSGSVPDTQYF

j_gene: TRBJ1-1
d_gene: .
abundance: .
v_gene: TRBV7-9
CDR3nt: TGTGCCAGCAGCCGAGGGGTTGAAGCTTTCTTT
CDR3aa: CASSRGVEAFF

j_gene: TRBJ2-4
d_gene: TRBD1
abundance: .
v_gene: TRBV30
CDR3nt: TGTGCCGGGAGCTGGGACAGGACGTACTTC
CDR3aa: CAGSWDRTYF

j_gene: TRBJ1-2
d_gene: .
abundance: once
v_gene: TRBV28
CDR3nt: TGTGCCAGCAGTTCCGGACAGTACCACTATGGCTACACCTTC
CDR3aa: CASSSGQYHYGYTF

j_gene: TRBJ2-2
d_gene: .
abundance: .
v_gene: TRBV7-8
CDR3nt: TGTGCCAGCACTCCGAGAGCGCAAAGTGGTGGTACCGGGGAGCTGTTTTTT
CDR3aa: CASTPRAQSGGTGELFF

j_gene: TRBJ2-6
d_gene: TRBD1
abundance: .
v_gene: TRBV19
CDR3nt: TGTGCCAGTAGATCACAGGGGCCAAACCGGTCTGGGGCCAACGTCCTGACTTTC
CDR3aa: CASRSQGPNRSGANVLTF

j_gene: TRBJ1-2
d_gene: .
abundance: .
v_gene: TRBV3-1/TRBV3-2
CDR3nt: TGTGCCAGCAGCCAAGGGGTGACGAGGGGAGGAGAGACCTTC
CDR3aa: CASSQGVTRGGETF

j_gene: TRBJ1-1
d_gene: .
abundance: .
v_gene: TRBV10-2
CDR3nt: TGCGCCAGCGGGAAGCGGGGGGCAGGCACTGAAGCTTTCTTT
CDR3aa: CASGKRGAGTEAFF

j_gene: TRBJ2-3
d_gene: .
abundance: .
v_gene: TRBV9
CDR3nt: TGTGCCAGCAGCGTTCCCGGCGGGGATACGCAGTATTTT
CDR3aa: CASSVPGGDTQYF

j_gene: TRBJ2-3
d_gene: TRBD2
abundance: .
v_gene: TRBV19
CDR3nt: TGTGCCAGTACTCCCCGACTAGCATACACAGATACGCAGTATTTT
CDR3aa: CASTPRLAYTDTQYF

j_gene: TRBJ2-3
d_gene: TRBD1
abundance: .
v_gene: TRBV6-2/TRBV6-3
CDR3nt: TGTGCCAGCAGTTTAACCACCGGGACAGGTCCAGATACGCAGTATTTT
CDR3aa: CASSLTTGTGPDTQYF

j_gene: TRBJ2-7
d_gene: TRBD2
abundance: once
v_gene: TRBV6-5
CDR3nt: TGTGCCAGCAGTTACTCGACTGGGACTAGCTCCGAGCAGTACTTC
CDR3aa: CASSYSTGTSSEQYF

j_gene: TRBJ2-7
d_gene: .
abundance: .
v_gene: TRBV4-3
CDR3nt: TGCGCCAGCAGCCCGGGACTTAGGAGCTCCTACGAGCAGTACTTC
CDR3aa: CASSPGLRSSYEQYF

j_gene: TRBJ2-7
d_gene: TRBD2
abundance: .
v_gene: TRBV6-6
CDR3nt: TGTGCCAGCAGTTACTCTCCGGGAGGGTTGTCCTACGAGCAGTACTTC
CDR3aa: CASSYSPGGLSYEQYF

j_gene: TRBJ2-7
d_gene: TRBD1
abundance: .
v_gene: TRBV5-1
CDR3nt: TGCGCCAGCAGTAGGGGGTCAGGGGGTTACGAGCAGTACTTC
CDR3aa: CASSRGSGGYEQYF

j_gene: TRBJ1-4
d_gene: .
abundance: .
v_gene: TRBV5-8
CDR3nt: TGTGCCAGCAGCTCCAGCTTAGGGAGGCCCGCCAAAAAACTGTTTTTT
CDR3aa: CASSSSLGRPAKKLFF

j_gene: TRBJ1-5
d_gene: .
abundance: .
v_gene: TRBV28
CDR3nt: TGTGCCAGCAGTCCCGCGGGCGGGGGGAATCAGCCCCAGCATTTT
CDR3aa: CASSPAGGGNQPQHF

j_gene: TRBJ1-4
d_gene: .
abundance: .
v_gene: TRBV5-6
CDR3nt: TGTGCCAGCAGCCAGGGCCCGATCAATGAAAAACTGTTTTTT
CDR3aa: CASSQGPINEKLFF

j_gene: TRBJ2-7
d_gene: .
abundance: .
v_gene: TRBV7-8
CDR3nt: TGTGCCAGCAGCTTCGGGACGAGCTCCTACGAGCAGTACTTC
CDR3aa: CASSFGTSSYEQYF

j_gene: TRBJ1-5
d_gene: .
abundance: .
v_gene: TRBV11-2
CDR3nt: TGTGCCAGCAGCCCCCAGGGAGATCAGCCCCAGCATTTT
CDR3aa: CASSPQGDQPQHF

j_gene: TRBJ1-5
d_gene: .
abundance: .
v_gene: TRBV6-5
CDR3nt: TGTGCCAGCAGTTACTCTGGGGAGAATAATCAGCCCCAGCATTTT
CDR3aa: CASSYSGENNQPQHF

j_gene: TRBJ2-7
d_gene: TRBD2
abundance: .
v_gene: TRBV15
CDR3nt: TGTGCCACCAGCAAGGGACTAGCGGGAAATCCCCACGAGCAGTACTTC
CDR3aa: CATSKGLAGNPHEQYF

j_gene: TRBJ2-7
d_gene: TRBD2
abundance: .
v_gene: TRBV29-1
CDR3nt: TGCAGCGCTGTCGGGACTAGCGGGAGGGAAGAGCAGTACTTC
CDR3aa: CSAVGTSGREEQYF

j_gene: TRBJ1-1
d_gene: .
abundance: .
v_gene: TRBV30
CDR3nt: TGTGCCTGGAGTGACGGGGGGAGACCTGAAGCTTTCTTT
CDR3aa: CAWSDGGRPEAFF

j_gene: TRBJ1-2
d_gene: .
abundance: .
v_gene: TRBV10-2
CDR3nt: TGCGCCAGCAGTATCAACCGATTGGGAGATGGCTACACCTTC
CDR3aa: CASSINRLGDGYTF

j_gene: TRBJ1-1
d_gene: .
abundance: .
v_gene: TRBV2
CDR3nt: TGTGCCAGCAGGGACCAGCAGGGTGAAGCTTTCTTT
CDR3aa: CASRDQQGEAFF

j_gene: TRBJ2-7
d_gene: TRBD1
abundance: .
v_gene: TRBV10-3
CDR3nt: TGTGCCATCAGTGCGGGGACAGGGGGTGCCTACGAGCAGTACTTC
CDR3aa: CAISAGTGGAYEQYF

j_gene: TRBJ1-2
d_gene: TRBD1
abundance: few
v_gene: TRBV3-1/TRBV3-2
CDR3nt: TGTGCCAGCAGCTCTAGGGGACAGGGAAGCTACACCTTC
CDR3aa: CASSSRGQGSYTF

j_gene: TRBJ1-2
d_gene: TRBD1
abundance: .
v_gene: TRBV5-5
CDR3nt: TGTGCCAGCAGCCATCGACAGGGGAATGGCTACACCTTC
CDR3aa: CASSHRQGNGYTF

j_gene: TRBJ1-5
d_gene: .
abundance: .
v_gene: TRBV28
CDR3nt: TGTGCCAGCAGCAGATACGATATCGGACACAGGGATCAGCCCCAGCATTTT
CDR3aa: CASSRYDIGHRDQPQHF

j_gene: TRBJ2-1
d_gene: .
abundance: .
v_gene: TRBV4-1
CDR3nt: TGCGCCAGCAGCCAAGAGTGGGATTTCAATGAGCAGTTCTTC
CDR3aa: CASSQEWDFNEQFF

j_gene: TRBJ1-5
d_gene: .
abundance: .
v_gene: TRBV19
CDR3nt: TGTGCCAGTAGTTCGGTACAGGGCGGGAATCAGCCCCAGCATTTT
CDR3aa: CASSSVQGGNQPQHF

j_gene: TRBJ2-7
d_gene: TRBD1
abundance: .
v_gene: TRBV6-9
CDR3nt: TGTGCCAGCAGTTCCCCCGACAGGGACGGATCCTACGAGCAGTACTTC
CDR3aa: CASSSPDRDGSYEQYF

j_gene: TRBJ1-3
d_gene: .
abundance: .
v_gene: TRBV12-5
CDR3nt: TGTGCTAGTGGTTTGGTACCCGGGAGTTACGGAAACACCATATATTTT
CDR3aa: CASGLVPGSYGNTIYF

j_gene: TRBJ1-3
d_gene: TRBD1
abundance: .
v_gene: TRBV24-1
CDR3nt: TGTGCCACCAGGGACAGGGTCGGAAACACCATATATTTT
CDR3aa: CATRDRVGNTIYF

j_gene: TRBJ2-6
d_gene: TRBD1
abundance: few
v_gene: TRBV5-1
CDR3nt: TGCGCCAGCAGCTTGGGGGGGACAGCGTCTGGGGCCAACGTCCTGACTTTC
CDR3aa: CASSLGGTASGANVLTF

j_gene: TRBJ2-1
d_gene: .
abundance: few
v_gene: TRBV4-3
CDR3nt: TGCGCCAGCAGCCAAGATAGAACCCCTAATGAGCAGTTCTTC
CDR3aa: CASSQDRTPNEQFF